This T cell receptor beta chain appears in the sequencing data of a study of regulatory T cells in long-lasting Graves disease. iRepertoire HTBI primers and Arm-PCR of CDR3 regions built TCR beta libraries. TCRdb fed the multiplex PCR reads into MiXCR, producing one record per CDR3 protein. The profile shows a few hundred thousand distinct CDR3 sequences, about 13% of them singletons. This clonotype showed up just a few times. Time point given: newly diagnosed GD, antithyroid drugs for less than 3 months. PBMC RNA served as the TCR library source. Under American Thyroid Association guidelines, Graves' disease was diagnosed. V gave up 5 bases and J gave up 7 bases; unmatched junction bases: 8. Germline loops: CDR1 SGHAT, CDR2 FQDESV (reference sequence). The CDR3 loop spans 14 amino acids. This sample also belongs to another study, concerning T cells in Graves' hyperthyroidism and ophthalmopathy.

The chain recombines TRBV11-1 with TRBJ2-3, with TRBD1 matching over 8 bases. The receptor's source is a man aged 30-40 years with Graves disease. The source was peripheral blood mononuclear cells (PBMCs), collected at new diagnosis, from a patient treated with antithyroid drugs. The CDR3 reads CASSTGQGSYTQYF. The CDR3 DNA reads as TGTGCCAGCAGCACCGGACAGGGCTCTTATACGCAGTATTTT.